This paragraph reports one T cell receptor (beta chain). Antigen unknown. TCRdb re-analysed the 5' RACE reads in MiXCR, keeping a single row per CDR3 protein. The table shows fewer than 250,000 distinct CDR3 sequences, with about a quarter occurring only once. The data originate from a study of CD8 T cells in ankylosing spondylitis. Between the trimmed V and J ends, which lost 4 bases and 0 bases, there was a span of 12 bases. The CDR3 has 14 residues. Germline V gene sequence: CDR1 SQVTM, CDR2 ANQGSEA. Overall study findings and caveats: Seemingly characteristic of ankylosing spondylitis blood was a TCR beta motif consisting of roughly 8 highly homologous variants.

The clonotype originates from a male donor with ankylosing spondylitis or in good health (not recorded which). Sequences were obtained from blood, either unsorted or a sorted T cell fraction (not recorded which). The chain employs TRBV29-1 and TRBJ1-1; no firm D call. CDR3 in DNA: TGCAGCGTTGGTCCACGCCTGATGAACACTGAAGCTTTCTTT. Protein sequence: CSVGPRLMNTEAFF. The complete variable domain, with remaining parts taken from reference TRBV29-1 and TRBJ1-1, reads SAVISQKPSRDICQRGTSLTIQCQVDSQVTMMFWYRQQPGQSLTLIATANQGSEATYESGFVIDKFPISRPNLTFSTLTVSNMSPEDSSIYLCSVGPRLMNTEAFFGQGTRLTVV.